Given below is one T cell receptor (beta chain) in context. Its antigen is currently not known. Within one base of it there is no much larger clone, and no base qualities were kept. According to the germline V gene, CDR1 reads LGHNA and CDR2 reads YSLEER. V and J are truncated by 4 bases and 4 bases respectively, leaving an intervening sequence of 16 bases. Measured from the cysteine to the phenylalanine, the CDR3 is 15 residues long. Only CDR3 DNA remains: 45 bases, in frame from the first base. Donors were healthy HIV-negative adults with no recently reported acute infections or vaccinations. Every donor was a Caucasian adult living in Nashville, Tennessee, USA. CD4+ T cells were enriched by magnetic negative selection; naive cells were then positively selected on CD45RA, and the negative fraction formed the memory subset. After blood collection by leukapheresis, PBMCs were isolated using Ficoll-Histopaque density gradient centrifugation and then cryopreserved in the vapor phase of liquid nitrogen. Purity and quantity of every magnetically sorted T cell population were checked by analytical flow cytometry. From each sorted fraction, genomic DNA was isolated and quantified by UV absorbance on a Nanodrop 2000c.

This record belongs to a study of shared clonotypes between healthy human individuals (dated by TCRdb to the early 2020s). Concerning the study at large: A couple of women and a few men aged 18 to 49 years were included in the cohort. For each donor, three plates each were used for CD4 naive and CD4 memory, two plates were used for CD8 naive, and one plate was used for CD8 memory. Blood TCR repertoires of about 5 healthy adults were deeply sequenced to estimate repertoire size and the extent of clonotype sharing between individuals. Different laboratories and diverse techniques were used to prepare libraries and sequence TCR repertoires, to increase sequencing depth and limit assay-specific biases. Leukapheresis yielded between about 0.85 and 10 billion PBMCs per donor.

TCR CDR3 regions were amplified from genomic DNA by multiplex PCR using the deep immunoSEQ assay. For each cell subset, the extracted genomic DNA was distributed evenly across all wells of several immunoSEQ 96-well plates, and each plate served as one replicate. For sorted subsets, about 200 ng genomic DNA, equal to about 30,000 T cell genomes, was loaded into each replicate PCR. Purified libraries were measured with a Qubit 3.0 fluorometer, size-checked on a Bioanalyzer 2100, and measured again with the KAPA Library Quantification kit. Each immunoSEQ 96-well plate was sequenced on its own single-read 150-cycle Illumina NextSeq 550 flow cell. The source study handled its data this way. Because only junctional sequences without quality scores were contained in the immunoSEQ output, filtering matching that applied to full-length reads could not be performed. To assign V/J genes and CDR3, sequences were annotated using PyIR, a Python wrapper for IgBLAST v1.9, with IMGT germline references. Reads with weak V/J assignments (E-value above 1e-6), missing CDR3, stop codons, out-of-frame junctions, or ambiguous translated residues were removed. V3J clonotypes were defined as sequences sharing an identical inferred V gene, J gene, and CDR3 amino acid sequence. To compute the percentage overlap between repertoires, the number of shared unique clonotypes was divided by the size of the smaller repertoire. RTK rarefaction, the Chao1 estimator, and Recon v2.1 estimates of unobserved clonotypes were used to assess repertoire richness. Generation probabilities were computed with OLGA for all TCRbeta clonotypes obtained by the gDNA method from a few donors. Held by TCRdb, this immuneACCESS table contains in-frame sequences only and omits some clones. Under half of the omission traces to an unresolved V gene where checked; the cause of the rest is unknown. The DNA was the basis for D and trimming; V, J and clone size are from that table. The sample has 950,000 to 1,200,000 clones on record, around three quarters of them singletons. The leading ten clones occupy roughly 0.83% of the sample.

The study at large found these results: Even with the large sequencing depth, rarefaction of the sorted-subset datasets indicated that sequencing was incomplete. Sampling was restricted to blood, and TCR repertoires in tissues likely differ from the TCR repertoires found in blood. Clonotypes shared by all four sorted-subset donors showed higher generation probabilities than non-shared clonotypes. When a few donors were compared, the shared fraction of clonotypes was around 5% for naive CD4, approximately 3.3% for naive CD8, more than 2% for memory CD4, and around 0.4% for memory CD8. Because the study included a small number of donors, the genetic and exposure-history diversity represented was limited. Based on pairwise subsampling, the degree of clonotype sharing among donors was expected to be affected by sequencing depth. Larger estimated clonotype richness was generally found for naive subsets than for memory subsets.

The rearrangement combines TRBV4-3 with TRBJ1-2, with the D gene call left open. This TCR was sampled from a man younger than 30 in good health. Some clones in this sample may be carry-over from other donors' samples. Sequences were obtained from memory CD4+ T cells from PBMCs. Reading the label with the study, this specimen's cell subset or site is: CD45RA-negative fraction. The CDR3 reads CASSPDPSAGYGYTF. The DNA reads as follows: TGCGCCAGCAGCCCGGACCCTTCGGCGGGCTATGGCTACACCTTC.